Following are 20 T cell receptor beta chains from one sample sequenced in a study of neurological immune-mediated disorders. TCRdb recomputed calls from the 5' RACE reads with MiXCR, one row per CDR3 protein. Among 55,000 to 65,000 distinct CDR3 sequences listed, about 10% were seen once. This sample's time point: longitudinal time-point 2. Sequenced input: PBMCs. These receptor sequences come from a young man in good health.

This clonotype showed up many times. The V and J genes are TRBV28 and TRBJ1-3; D remains unclear. V was clipped by 1 base and J by 0 bases, with 10 bases between them. The CDR3 loop spans 16 amino acids. Germline CDR1 is MDHEN and CDR2 is SYDVKM. CDR3 region: CASSLLSTSSGNTIYF. The CDR3 DNA follows: TGTGCCAGCAGTTTATTGTCAACCAGCTCTGGAAACACCATATATTTT. Looking up the rest from reference TRBV28 and TRBJ1-3 gives the full variable domain: DVKVTQSSRYLVKRTGEKVFLECVQDMDHENMFWYRQDPGLGLRLIYFSYDVKMKEKGDIPEGYSVSREKKERFSLILESASTNQTSMYLCASSLLSTSSGNTIYFGEGSWLTVV.

The chain has TRBV11-2 and TRBJ1-5; possibly TRBD1 for D (6 bases). The ends were cut back, 5 bases at V and 7 bases at J, with 18 bases in the middle. This CDR3 contains 15 residues. CDR1 is SGHAT, CDR2 FQNNGV, per germline. The CDR3 DNA follows: TGTGCCAGCAGCCCCCCGGGGGCCTTGGGACAGCCCCAGCATTTT. Its translation is CASSPPGALGQPQHF.

This clonotype was recorded many times. The chain employs TRBV28 and TRBJ2-5, with D tentatively TRBD1 or TRBD2 (5 bases each). Germline V lookup: CDR1 MDHEN, CDR2 SYDVKM. The V gene lost 5 bases and the J gene lost 2 bases, with 18 bases spanning the gap. CDR3 length equals 16 residues. Here the CDR3 reads CASSLHAGTGQETQYF. DNA for the CDR3: TGTGCCAGCAGTCTTCACGCTGGGACGGGGCAAGAGACCCAGTACTTC.

This clonotype has at least ten counts. V and J are TRBV20-1 and TRBJ2-5; no definite D call. The germline CDR1 and CDR2 sequences are DFQATT and SNEGSKA (reference sequence). Trimming stripped 6 bases from V and 5 bases from J, with 7 bases between. The CDR3 contains 10 residues. This CDR3 reads CSAPIETQYF. CDR3 bases: TGCAGTGCCCCGATTGAGACCCAGTACTTC.

The chain employs TRBV19 and TRBJ1-6; 7 bases line up with TRBD1. From germline, CDR1 is LNHDA and CDR2 SQIVND (reference sequence). V dropped 9 bases and J dropped 12; count of bases not matched to a gene: 14. The CDR3 consists of 14 residues. CDR3: CASRLGQAGGPLHF. CDR3 in DNA: TGTGCCAGCAGGCTCGGACAGGCCGGTGGACCCCTCCACTTT.

This clonotype was seen repeatedly, ten times or more. The J gene is TRBJ2-7, the V gene TRBV12-3 or TRBV12-4; 15 bases map to TRBD2. V dropped 8 bases and J dropped 7; count of bases not matched to a gene: 3. The CDR3 length is 13 residues. The CDR3 loop is CASGLAGGPEQYF. CDR3 DNA: TGTGCCAGCGGACTAGCGGGAGGGCCAGAGCAGTACTTC.

This clonotype has at least ten counts. This chain joins TRBV29-1 and TRBJ2-2, with D possibly being TRBD2 (6 bases). Trimming stripped 3 bases from V and 0 bases from J, with 17 bases between. CDR3 length equals 17 residues. Germline CDR1 is SQVTM and CDR2 is ANQGSEA. The CDR3 region has the DNA TGCAGCGTTGACCGGGGCGGGGCCCCCTCGAACACCGGGGAGCTGTTTTTT. Protein: CSVDRGGAPSNTGELFF.

This clonotype was counted ten times or more. The CDR3 reads CASSAPGAGNEKLFF. In DNA, the CDR3 is TGTGCCAGCAGCGCCCCAGGGGCCGGTAATGAAAAACTGTTTTTT. This chain connects TRBV7-2 to TRBJ1-4; TRBD1 might be the D (6 bases). This CDR3 has 15 residues. Trimming left V 5 bases short and J 4 bases short, with 14 bases between. Germline CDR1 is SGHTA and CDR2 is FQGNSA.

Ten or more counts support this clonotype. The chain is built from TRBV5-1 and TRBJ2-5; 9 positions agree with TRBD1. In germline, CDR1 is SGHRS, CDR2 YFSETQ. The CDR3 is made up of 16 amino acids. The junction had 13 bases not matched to a gene; V was cut back by 4 bases and J by 6 bases. CDR3 protein: CASSREATGGFQTQYF. The CDR3 DNA follows: TGCGCCAGCAGCAGGGAGGCGACAGGGGGATTTCAGACCCAGTACTTC.

In its sample, this clonotype was seen many times. CDR3 amino acids: CSGGTGGGYEQYF. CDR3 nucleotides: TGCAGCGGGGGGACAGGGGGAGGATACGAGCAGTACTTC. The chain has TRBV29-1 and TRBJ2-7; 11 bases are shared with TRBD1. Germline V gives CDR1 SQVTM, CDR2 ANQGSEA. Trimming removed 7 bases from V and 4 bases from J; junction bases left unmatched: 6. This CDR3 comprises 13 residues.

This clonotype was picked up many times. This chain links TRBV5-5 with TRBJ2-5, with D perhaps matching TRBD2 (6 bases). V was clipped by 5 bases and J by 0 bases, with 8 bases between them. This CDR3 contains 13 residues. CDR1 is SGHKS and CDR2 is YYEKEE in the germline V gene (reference sequence). The CDR3 spells CASSRTNQETQYF. Here the CDR3 DNA reads TGTGCCAGCAGTCGGACTAACCAAGAGACCCAGTACTTC.

This clonotype was detected many times. The rearrangement links TRBV5-1 to TRBJ2-7; D unclear. The CDR3 sequence is 15 residues long. Germline V CDR1 and CDR2: SGHRS, YFSETQ. The germline V and J ends were trimmed by 1 base and 5 bases, with 16 bases remaining between them. This CDR3 is CASSLIRRPRDEQYF. The CDR3 DNA follows: TGCGCCAGCAGCTTGATACGGCGCCCTAGGGACGAGCAGTACTTC.

This clonotype was counted ten times or more. V is TRBV7-6 and J is TRBJ2-2, with D maybe TRBD2 (7 bases). Germline CDR1 reads SGHVS; CDR2 reads FNYEAQ. The CDR3 extends over 15 amino acids. The V gene lost 4 bases and the J gene lost 1 base, with 10 bases spanning the gap. The CDR3 is CASSSRGGNTGELFF. The CDR3 coding sequence is TGTGCCAGCAGCTCAAGGGGGGGGAACACCGGGGAGCTGTTTTTT.

Many counts were recorded for this clonotype. The chain recombines TRBV6-5 with TRBJ2-5, with D perhaps assigned TRBD1 or TRBD2 (7 bases each). CDR1 is MNHEY and CDR2 is SVGAGI in the germline V gene. Trimming removed 5 bases at V and 5 bases at J, with 15 bases between. This CDR3 is built from 14 residues. CDR3 DNA sequence: TGTGCCAGCAGTATACACAGGGGAGGGGAGACCCAGTACTTC. Protein sequence: CASSIHRGGETQYF.

This clonotype was seen at least ten times. This chain's CDR3 is CASSLTSTGGNTEAFF. In nucleotides, the CDR3 is TGTGCCAGCAGCTTAACCTCGACAGGGGGAAACACTGAAGCTTTCTTT. The gene calls are TRBV7-2 and TRBJ1-1; 9 nucleotides align to TRBD1. Germline CDR1 reads SGHTA; CDR2 reads FQGNSA. V lost 2 bases, J lost 2 bases, and 6 bases stayed unmatched. The CDR3 has 16 residues. Using reference TRBV7-2 and TRBJ1-1 for the parts outside the CDR3, the full variable domain is GAGVSQSPSNKVTEKGKDVELRCDPISGHTALYWYRQSLGQGLEFLIYFQGNSAPDKSGLPSDRFSAERTGGSVSTLTIQRTQQEDSAVYLCASSLTSTGGNTEAFFGQGTRLTVV.

This clonotype appeared many times. V is TRBV28 and J is TRBJ1-4; 10 bases are a match to TRBD1. The CDR3 runs 14 residues. Germline CDR1 reads MDHEN; CDR2 reads SYDVKM. Germline trimming cut 7 bases from V and 6 bases from J; bases unmatched to any gene: 5. This CDR3 reads CASTSGQGDEKLFF. For the CDR3, the DNA is TGTGCCAGCACCAGCGGACAGGGGGATGAAAAACTGTTTTTT.

The J gene is TRBJ2-1, the V gene TRBV5-1; 13 bases map to TRBD2. This CDR3 comprises 15 residues. Germline V gives CDR1 SGHRS, CDR2 YFSETQ. Trimming at V came to 4 bases and at J to 8 bases, leaving 6 bases not matched to a gene. CDR3 in DNA: TGCGCCAGCAGCCAGCTGGGACTAGCGGGACATGAGCAGTTCTTC. Translated: CASSQLGLAGHEQFF.

Remarks on this clonotype: This sequence may be a read error, since a much larger clone differs from it by one base. V and J are TRBV5-1 and TRBJ2-7; D may match TRBD1 or TRBD2 (7 bases each). Per germline, CDR1 SGHRS and CDR2 YFSETQ. The length of the CDR3 is 16 residues. CDR3 DNA sequence: TGCGCCAGCAGCGCCCCCGACAGGGAGGGAAGTTACGACCAGTACTTC. Amino acids: CASSAPDREGSYDQYF. The full variable domain, with the rest looked up from reference TRBV5-1 and TRBJ2-7, is KAGVTQTPRYLIKTRGQQVTLSCSPISGHRSVSWYQQTPGQGLQFLFEYFSETQRNKGNFPGRFSGRQFSNSRSEMNVSTLELGDSALYLCASSAPDREGSYDQYFGPGTRLTVT.

V usage is TRBV18 and J usage is TRBJ2-1, with D unclear. V was cut by 3 bases and J by 1 base, with 10 bases left in between. Per the germline V gene, CDR1 is KGHSH and CDR2 is LQKENI. CDR3 length: 15 residues. In DNA form, the CDR3 reads TGTGCCAGCTCACCTTTCGCAGGATCCTACAATGAGCAGTTCTTC. Protein sequence: CASSPFAGSYNEQFF.

This clonotype appeared many times. This chain joins TRBV7-2 and TRBJ2-3; 15 bases match TRBD2. The CDR3 extends over 18 amino acids. With V trimmed by 5 bases and J by 1 base, 7 bases remained unmatched. Germline V gives CDR1 SGHTA, CDR2 FQGNSA. The CDR3, as DNA: TGTGCCAGCAGCCCTGGACTAGCGGGAGGGCCAGGCACAGATACGCAGTATTTT. It encodes CASSPGLAGGPGTDTQYF.